This T cell receptor beta chain stems from a study of blood T cell repertoires in COVID-19. Clones were read by immunoSEQ multiplex PCR, and TCRdb kept only the in-frame ones, dropping some. This table holds about 180,000 clones, over 80% found once. The sequencing sample was made of peripheral blood. The sequence was collected from a woman in her sixties or seventies with acute or convalescent COVID-19.

CDR3 nucleotide sequence: TGTGCCACCAGTGATGGTCCCGGGACAGGGCGGGATGAGCAGTTCTTC. It encodes CATSDGPGTGRDEQFF. J is TRBJ2-1 and V is TRBV24-1; 9 bases match TRBD1. V was pared by 3 bases and J by 8 bases, with 10 bases of the junction left unmatched. CDR3 length equals 16 residues. Per germline, CDR1 KGHDR and CDR2 SFDVKD.